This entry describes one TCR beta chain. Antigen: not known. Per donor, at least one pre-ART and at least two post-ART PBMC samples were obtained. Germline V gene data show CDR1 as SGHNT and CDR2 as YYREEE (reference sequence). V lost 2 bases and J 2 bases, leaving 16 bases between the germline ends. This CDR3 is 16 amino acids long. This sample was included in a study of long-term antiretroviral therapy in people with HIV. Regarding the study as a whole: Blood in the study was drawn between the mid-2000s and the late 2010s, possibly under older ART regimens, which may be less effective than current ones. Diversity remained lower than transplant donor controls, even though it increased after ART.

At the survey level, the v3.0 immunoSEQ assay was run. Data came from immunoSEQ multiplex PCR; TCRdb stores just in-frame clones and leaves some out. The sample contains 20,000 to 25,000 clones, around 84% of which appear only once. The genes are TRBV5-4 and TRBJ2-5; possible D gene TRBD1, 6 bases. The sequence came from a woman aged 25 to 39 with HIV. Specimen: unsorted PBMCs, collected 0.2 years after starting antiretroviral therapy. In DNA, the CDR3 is TGTGCCAGCAGCTTTGCCGTTGGGACACGACAAGAGACCCAGTACTTC. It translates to CASSFAVGTRQETQYF.